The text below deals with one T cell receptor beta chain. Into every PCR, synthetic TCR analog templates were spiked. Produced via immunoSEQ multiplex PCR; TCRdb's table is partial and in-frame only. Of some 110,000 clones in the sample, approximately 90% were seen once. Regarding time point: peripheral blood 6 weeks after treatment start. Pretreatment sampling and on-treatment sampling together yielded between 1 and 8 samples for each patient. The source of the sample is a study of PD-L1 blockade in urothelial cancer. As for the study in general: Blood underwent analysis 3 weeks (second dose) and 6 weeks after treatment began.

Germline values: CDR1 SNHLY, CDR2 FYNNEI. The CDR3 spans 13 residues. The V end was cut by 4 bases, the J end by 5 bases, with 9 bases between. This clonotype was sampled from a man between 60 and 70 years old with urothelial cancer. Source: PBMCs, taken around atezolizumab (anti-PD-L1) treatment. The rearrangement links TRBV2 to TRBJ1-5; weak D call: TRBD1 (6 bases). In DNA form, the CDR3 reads TGTGCCAGCAGTGTGGGACAAGATCAGCCCCAGCATTTT. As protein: CASSVGQDQPQHF.